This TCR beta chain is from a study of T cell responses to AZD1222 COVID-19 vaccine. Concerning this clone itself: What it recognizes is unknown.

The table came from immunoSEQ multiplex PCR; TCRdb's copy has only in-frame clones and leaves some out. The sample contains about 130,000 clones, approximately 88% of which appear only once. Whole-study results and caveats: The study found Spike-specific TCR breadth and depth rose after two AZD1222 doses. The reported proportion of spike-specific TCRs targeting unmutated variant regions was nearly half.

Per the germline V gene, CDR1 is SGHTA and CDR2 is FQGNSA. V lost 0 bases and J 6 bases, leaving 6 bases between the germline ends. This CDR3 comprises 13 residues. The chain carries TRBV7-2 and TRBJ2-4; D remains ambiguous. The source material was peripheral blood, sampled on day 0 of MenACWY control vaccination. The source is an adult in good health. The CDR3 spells CASSLAAANIQYF. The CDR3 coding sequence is TGTGCCAGCAGCTTAGCGGCAGCAAACATTCAGTACTTC.